Given below is one TCR beta chain in context. Its antigen is unknown. No ophthalmopathy progression within 18 months constituted stable Graves' hyperthyroidism. Thyroid ultrasound, orbital computed tomography, clinical symptoms, and serum thyroxine and TRAb underpinned diagnoses. The CDR3 contains 20 residues. The J segment lost 0 bases and the V segment lost 3 bases, leaving 17 bases of the junction unmatched. Germline V gene sequence: CDR1 SEHNR, CDR2 FQNEAQ (reference sequence). The TCR beta CDR3 regions underwent amplification using RNA transcripts as the source. With the HTBI primer set, the TCR CDR3 went through a first round of RT-PCR. One entry per CDR3 protein results from TCRdb running MiXCR on the multiplex PCR reads. The sample carries fewer than 750,000 distinct CDR3 sequences, 46% recorded once. This specimen comes from a study of T cells in Graves' hyperthyroidism and ophthalmopathy. Study-wide results and limits: Most thyroid clonotypes that were expanded above 0.001 also turned up in blood. Ophthalmopathy was told apart from stable hyperthyroidism by a 13 V-J model.

The sequencing sample was made of peripheral blood or thyroid tissue (not recorded which). This TCR was recovered from a woman younger than 35 with Graves' hyperthyroidism. This chain connects TRBV7-9 to TRBJ2-1; 7 bases fit TRBD1. This CDR3 reads CASSFPDRFPLAHSYNEQFF. Here the CDR3 DNA reads TGTGCCAGCAGCTTTCCGGACAGGTTTCCGTTAGCCCACTCCTACAATGAGCAGTTCTTC.